This TCR beta chain was documented in a study of identical twins. General study findings and limits: Whereas memory repertoires showed no such difference, abundant cord blood beta clonotypes carried fewer insertions. Zero-insertion analyses might be partly confounded by invariant T cells like MAIT and iNKT.

V shed 2 bases, J shed 1 base, and the junction held 7 bases outside the gene matches. This CDR3 region has 16 residues. CDR1 and CDR2 (germline): KGHSH, LQKENI. A few counts support this clonotype. Its antigen is currently unknown. Each CDR3 protein gets one entry after TCRdb re-called the 5' RACE reads with MiXCR. The sample consists of 550,000 to 800,000 distinct CDR3 sequences, about 7.6% of them appearing once. The sample also formed part of further work on yellow fever vaccine responses in identical twins.

The sample comprised PBMCs. The rearrangement joins TRBV18 to TRBJ2-5; 7 bases agree with TRBD1. The origin of this receptor is a woman younger than 30 in good health. The CDR3 DNA follows: TGTGCCAGCTCACCATCTGAGGACAGGAGCCAAGAGACCCAGTACTTC. Amino acids: CASSPSEDRSQETQYF.